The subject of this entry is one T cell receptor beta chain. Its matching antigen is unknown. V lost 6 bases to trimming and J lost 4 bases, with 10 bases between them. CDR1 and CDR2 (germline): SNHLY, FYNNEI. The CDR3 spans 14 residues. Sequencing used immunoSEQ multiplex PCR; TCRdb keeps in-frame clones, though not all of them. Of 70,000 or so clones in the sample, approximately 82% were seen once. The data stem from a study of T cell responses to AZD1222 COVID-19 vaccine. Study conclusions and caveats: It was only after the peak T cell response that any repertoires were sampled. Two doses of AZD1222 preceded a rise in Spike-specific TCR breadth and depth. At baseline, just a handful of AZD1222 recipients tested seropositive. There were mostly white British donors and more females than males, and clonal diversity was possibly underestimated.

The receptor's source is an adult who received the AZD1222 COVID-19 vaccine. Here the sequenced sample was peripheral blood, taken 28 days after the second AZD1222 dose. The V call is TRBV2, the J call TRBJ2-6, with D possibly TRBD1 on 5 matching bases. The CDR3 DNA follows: TGTGCCAGCAGCTCAGGGTCCGGGGCCAACGTCCTGACTTTC. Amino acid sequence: CASSSGSGANVLTF.